The 24 T cell receptor beta chains reported below all come from one sample, sequenced in a study of beta chain features in type 1 diabetes. The sequenced template was cDNA made from the entire isolated RNA. Produced via immunoSEQ multiplex PCR; TCRdb's table is partial and in-frame only. The sample gives fewer than 350,000 clones, 15% of which show up once; approximately 0.015% is in the top ten. Their recognized antigens are unknown. General study points: Shorter TCRB CDR3s, moderately but significantly so, marked every one of the four CD4+ subsets in Type 1 diabetes patients.

Sample: naive CD4+ T cells from blood. The origin of the receptors is a man aged 18-30 years with type 1 diabetes.

This clone came up a few times. This chain uses TRBV28 with TRBJ1-2, with 8 bases that match TRBD1. Germline CDR1 MDHEN, CDR2 SYDVKM. The CDR3 extends over 16 amino acids. Losses at the gene ends were 4 bases for V and 3 bases for J; bases not matched to a gene: 10. CDR3 loop: CASSSARAGGYYGYTF. The DNA for the CDR3 is TGTGCCAGCAGTTCCGCCCGGGCAGGGGGCTACTATGGCTACACCTTC.

The sample holds a few counts of this clone. In nucleotides, the CDR3 is TGCGCCAGCAGCTTCGGACTATTTCCCACAGATACGCAGTATTTT. Translation gives CASSFGLFPTDTQYF. The chain employs TRBV5-1 and TRBJ2-3, with a tentative D call TRBD2 (6 bases). The germline V and J ends were trimmed by 2 bases and 2 bases, with 12 bases remaining between them. Germline CDR1 and CDR2: SGHRS and YFSETQ. The CDR3 covers 15 residues.

This clone was seen a handful of times. This chain joins TRBV23-1 and TRBJ2-7; 11 bases map to TRBD2. TRBV23-1 is labeled an ORF, and its function is uncertain. J gave up 2 bases and V 6 bases, and 6 bases lay outside the gene matches. CDR3 length: 15 amino acids. CDR3 protein: CASRQASGGTYEQYF. DNA for the CDR3: TGCGCCAGCAGGCAGGCTAGCGGGGGGACCTACGAGCAGTACTTC.

This chain uses TRBV30 with TRBJ1-2, with TRBD1 matching 9 bases. CDR3 length: 13 residues. The trim removed 2 bases at V and 7 bases at J, leaving 5 bases unmatched. Germline V gene sequence: CDR1 GTSNPN, CDR2 SVGIG (reference sequence). Here the CDR3 reads CAWSITGGAGYTF. DNA of the CDR3: TGTGCCTGGAGTATTACAGGGGGCGCTGGCTACACCTTC.

This clone was seen a few times. The rearrangement uses TRBV10-3 and TRBJ2-5; TRBD2 aligns across 8 bases. Germline V gives CDR1 ENHRY, CDR2 SYGVKD. The length of the CDR3 is 14 residues. Unmatched junction bases numbered 5, after V lost 8 bases and J lost 0 bases. CDR3 sequence (DNA): TGTGCCATCCGAACTAGCGGCGACCAAGAGACCCAGTACTTC. Its translation is CAIRTSGDQETQYF.

This clone was picked up one time. V is TRBV29-1 and J is TRBJ1-1; D is possibly TRBD1 (6 bases). Trimming pared 3 bases from V and 3 bases from J, leaving 14 bases between. The CDR3 is 14 residues long. From germline, CDR1 is SQVTM and CDR2 ANQGSEA. For the CDR3, the DNA is TGCAGCGTTGAGTTAAAGGACAGATACACTGAAGCTTTCTTT. Translated: CSVELKDRYTEAFF.

This clone was found a few times. J is TRBJ2-3 and V is TRBV11-2; 9 bases are shared with TRBD2. Trimming cost V 2 bases and J 5 bases; bases outside gene matches: 5. Germline V gene lookup returns CDR1 SGHAT and CDR2 FQNNGV. The CDR3 is 15 residues long. The CDR3 sequence: CASSLTAGGRDTQYF. Here the CDR3 DNA reads TGTGCCAGCAGCTTAACAGCGGGGGGAAGAGATACGCAGTATTTT.

The chain uses TRBV20-1 and TRBJ2-7, with D perhaps TRBD2 (6 bases). CDR1 is DFQATT, CDR2 SNEGSKA, per germline (reference sequence). The ends were cut back, 6 bases at V and 4 bases at J, with 10 bases in the middle. CDR3 length equals 11 residues. CDR3 bases: TGCAGTGCAGACGGGAGTTACGAGCAGTACTTC. It codes for CSADGSYEQYF.

This clone came up a few times. The CDR3, as DNA: TGTGCCAGCAGCGCCGAACAGGGGGCAAAATCACCCCTCCACTTT. The encoded protein is CASSAEQGAKSPLHF. This chain uses TRBV9 with TRBJ1-6, with 9 bases aligning to TRBD1. V lost 3 bases to trimming and J lost 10 bases; unmatched junction nucleotides: 8. Germline V lookup: CDR1 SGDLS, CDR2 YYNGEE. The CDR3 sequence is 15 residues long.

A few counts support this clone. V and J are TRBV18 and TRBJ1-1; TRBD1 might be the D (5 bases). Trimming shortened V by 2 bases and J by 1 base, and 23 bases separated the two germline ends. This CDR3 comprises 19 residues. Germline V gene sequence: CDR1 KGHSH, CDR2 LQKENI. CDR3 nucleotides: TGTGCCAGCTCACCAAATTGGGCCCGGGACTCGGAGACGAACACTGAAGCTTTCTTT. It specifies CASSPNWARDSETNTEAFF.

This chain joins TRBV15 and TRBJ1-2, with a tentative D call TRBD1 (6 bases). CDR3 length equals 15 residues. The V end was cut by 0 bases, the J end by 5 bases, with 13 bases between. Germline values: CDR1 LNHNV, CDR2 YYDKDF (reference sequence). The CDR3 DNA reads TGTGCCACCAGCAGAGAGTCGGCTACAGGGTATGGCTACACCTTC. Protein: CATSRESATGYGYTF.

This clone appeared a few times. In DNA form, the CDR3 reads TGTGCCAGCAGCCCCCAAGGACTAGCGGGAAGGAGTGAGCAGTTCTTC. This sequence encodes CASSPQGLAGRSEQFF. The chain employs TRBV5-6 and TRBJ2-1, with 12 bases lining up with TRBD2. The CDR3 spans 16 residues. V shed 4 bases and J 9 bases; nucleotides not matched to a gene: 11. Germline V CDR1 and CDR2: SGHDT, YYEEEE.

This clone was counted only a few times. This chain connects TRBV4-2 to TRBJ2-5; tentative D call: TRBD2 (6 bases). CDR1 is LGHNA and CDR2 is YNFKEQ in the germline V gene. Trimming stripped 2 bases from V and 2 bases from J, with 15 bases between. The CDR3 is 16 residues long. CDR3 sequence: CASSQILAVGQETQYF. CDR3 in DNA: TGTGCCAGCAGCCAAATATTAGCGGTGGGGCAAGAGACCCAGTACTTC.

This clone was seen more than once but under ten times. The chain employs TRBV5-1 and TRBJ2-3; a weak D match, TRBD2 (6 bases). With 5 bases removed from V and 4 bases from J, the gap between germline ends came to 11 bases. Germline lookup yields CDR1 SGHRS and CDR2 YFSETQ. The CDR3 loop spans 13 amino acids. As DNA, the CDR3 is TGCGCCAGCAGTAACCGGGGGTCAGATACGCAGTATTTT. This gives the protein CASSNRGSDTQYF.

J is TRBJ2-7 and V is TRBV5-1, with 7 positions matching TRBD1. The J segment lost 1 base and the V segment lost 3 bases, leaving 10 bases of the junction unmatched. The CDR3 covers 16 residues. CDR1 SGHRS and CDR2 YFSETQ come from the germline V gene. CDR3 nucleotides: TGCGCCAGCAGCTGGAATAACGACAGGGCATCCTACGAGCAGTACTTC. The encoded protein is CASSWNNDRASYEQYF.

This clone was observed a few times. The chain has TRBV28 and TRBJ1-2; TRBD1 might be the D (6 bases). CDR1 and CDR2 (germline): MDHEN, SYDVKM. The V gene lost 3 bases and the J gene lost 3 bases, with 8 bases spanning the gap. The CDR3 is 13 amino acids. CDR3 DNA: TGTGCCAGCAGTTTTGGGGGCGACTATGGCTACACCTTC. Translated, it gives CASSFGGDYGYTF.

The genes are TRBV6-1 and TRBJ2-7; 9 nucleotides align to TRBD1. Germline-derived CDR1 and CDR2 are MNHNS and SASEGT. V lost 7 bases to trimming and J lost 5 bases; unmatched junction nucleotides: 9. The CDR3 spans 14 residues. In DNA form, the CDR3 reads TGTGCCAGCATTTCCGGGACAGGGTCCGACGAGCAGTACTTC. This codes for CASISGTGSDEQYF.

This CDR3 reads CASSLGGRYEQYF. CDR3 DNA: TGTGCCAGCAGCTTGGGGGGCCGGTACGAGCAGTACTTC. The V gene is TRBV5-6, the J gene TRBJ2-7, with D tentatively TRBD1 (5 bases). Trimming shortened V by 0 bases and J by 4 bases, and 8 bases separated the two germline ends. This CDR3 is 13 amino acids long. The germline CDR1 and CDR2 sequences are SGHDT and YYEEEE.

This clone has only a few counts. The chain joins TRBV30 to TRBJ1-3, with a tentative D call TRBD1 (6 bases). V was cut by 3 bases and J by 0 bases, with 9 bases left in between. CDR3 length equals 14 residues. Germline V gene sequence: CDR1 GTSNPN, CDR2 SVGIG (reference sequence). Written as DNA, the CDR3 is TGTGCCTGGAGAGACAGGACCTCTGGAAACACCATATATTTT. Amino acids: CAWRDRTSGNTIYF.

The chain combines TRBV30 with TRBJ2-5; 12 bases agree with TRBD1. From germline, CDR1 is GTSNPN and CDR2 SVGIG (reference sequence). The CDR3 loop spans 13 amino acids. Losses at the gene ends were 3 bases for V and 13 bases for J; bases not matched to a gene: 9. Here the CDR3 reads CAWRSWDRGRWYF. The CDR3, as DNA: TGTGCCTGGAGGTCCTGGGACAGGGGGCGCTGGTACTTC. The variable domain in full, with the rest retrieved from reference TRBV30 and TRBJ2-5, is SQTIHQWPATLVQPVGSPLSLECTVEGTSNPNLYWYRQAAGRGLQLLFYSVGIGQISSEVPQNLSASRPQDRQFILSSKKLLLSDSGFYLCAWRSWDRGRWYFGPGTRLLVL.

The chain links TRBV11-2 to TRBJ2-1; 9 bases map to TRBD2. Losses at the gene ends were 3 bases for V and 4 bases for J; bases not matched to a gene: 10. The CDR3 is made up of 17 amino acids. CDR1 is SGHAT and CDR2 is FQNNGV in the germline V gene. CDR3 coding DNA: TGTGCCAGCAGCTTTTTTTATAGCGGGGGCTCTTACAATGAGCAGTTCTTC. This translates into CASSFFYSGGSYNEQFF.

This clone appeared a few times. The chain has TRBV14 and TRBJ2-5; unclear D gene. Germline V gene lookup returns CDR1 SGHDN and CDR2 FVKESK. The CDR3 runs 13 residues. V dropped 2 bases and J dropped 3 bases, with 7 bases sitting between them. This CDR3 reads CASSQSSEETQYF. CDR3 DNA: TGTGCCAGCAGCCAATCCTCCGAAGAGACCCAGTACTTC.

This chain's CDR3 is CASSMIAGVEQFF. CDR3 DNA sequence: TGTGCCAGCAGCATGATAGCGGGAGTAGAGCAGTTCTTC. This chain uses TRBV7-9 with TRBJ2-1; 9 bases map to TRBD2. The CDR3 sequence is 13 residues long. Per the germline V gene, CDR1 is SEHNR and CDR2 is FQNEAQ (reference sequence). Unmatched junction bases numbered 6, after V lost 5 bases and J lost 10 bases.

This clone turned up a few times. The chain combines TRBV2 with TRBJ1-2; no definite D call. V shed 7 bases and J shed 7 bases, with 7 bases lying between them. CDR1 and CDR2 from the germline V gene are SNHLY and FYNNEI. The CDR3 has 10 residues. The CDR3 bases are TGTGCCAGCACGCGCCTTGGCTACACCTTC. It specifies CASTRLGYTF.